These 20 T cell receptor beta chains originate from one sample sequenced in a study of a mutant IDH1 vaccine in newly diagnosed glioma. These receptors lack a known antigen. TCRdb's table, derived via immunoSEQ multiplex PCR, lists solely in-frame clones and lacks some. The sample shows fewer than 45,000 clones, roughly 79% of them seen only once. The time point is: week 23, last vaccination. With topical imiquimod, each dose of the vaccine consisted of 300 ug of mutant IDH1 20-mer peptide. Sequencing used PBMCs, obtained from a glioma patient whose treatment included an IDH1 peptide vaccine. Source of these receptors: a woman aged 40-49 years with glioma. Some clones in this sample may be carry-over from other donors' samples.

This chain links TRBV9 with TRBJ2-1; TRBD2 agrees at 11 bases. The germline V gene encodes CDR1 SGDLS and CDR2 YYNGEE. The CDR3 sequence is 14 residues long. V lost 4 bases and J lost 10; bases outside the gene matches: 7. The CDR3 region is CASSLTSGSQEQFF. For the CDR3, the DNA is TGTGCCAGCAGCTTAACTAGCGGGAGCCAAGAGCAGTTCTTC.

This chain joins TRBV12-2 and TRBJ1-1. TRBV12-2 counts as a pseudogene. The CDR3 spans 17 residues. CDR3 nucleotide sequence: TGTGCAAGTCGTAGAGGCCTCCGCGGGCTGTCGAACACTGAAGCTTTCTTT. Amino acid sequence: CASRRGLRGLSNTEAFF.

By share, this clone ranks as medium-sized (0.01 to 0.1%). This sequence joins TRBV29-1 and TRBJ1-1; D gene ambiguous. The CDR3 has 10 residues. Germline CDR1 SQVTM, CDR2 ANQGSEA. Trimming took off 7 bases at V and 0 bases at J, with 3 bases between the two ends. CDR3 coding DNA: TGCAGCGGCATGAACACTGAAGCTTTCTTT. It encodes CSGMNTEAFF.

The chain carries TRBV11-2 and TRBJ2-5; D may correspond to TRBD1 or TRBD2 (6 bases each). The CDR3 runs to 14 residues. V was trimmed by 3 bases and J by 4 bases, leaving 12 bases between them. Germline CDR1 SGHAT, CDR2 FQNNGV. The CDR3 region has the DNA TGTGCCAGCAGCTTTAGGGGGGCTGGAGAGACCCAGTACTTC. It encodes CASSFRGAGETQYF.

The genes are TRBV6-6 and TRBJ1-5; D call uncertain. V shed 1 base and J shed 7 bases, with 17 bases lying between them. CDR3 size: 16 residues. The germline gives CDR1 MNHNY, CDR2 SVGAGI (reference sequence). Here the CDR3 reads CASSYYSPGDQQPQHF. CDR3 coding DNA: TGTGCCAGCAGTTACTATTCCCCGGGCGACCAGCAGCCCCAGCATTTT.

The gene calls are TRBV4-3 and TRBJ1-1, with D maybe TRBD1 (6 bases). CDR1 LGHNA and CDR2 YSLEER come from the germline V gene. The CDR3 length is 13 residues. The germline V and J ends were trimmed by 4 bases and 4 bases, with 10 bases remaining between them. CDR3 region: CASSRGGFTEAFF. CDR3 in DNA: TGCGCCAGCAGCCGAGGGGGTTTCACTGAAGCTTTCTTT.

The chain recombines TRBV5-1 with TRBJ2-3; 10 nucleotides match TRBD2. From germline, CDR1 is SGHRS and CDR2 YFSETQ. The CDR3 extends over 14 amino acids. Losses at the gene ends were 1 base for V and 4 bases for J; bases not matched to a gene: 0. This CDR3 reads CASSLLAGADTQYF. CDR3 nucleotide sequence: TGCGCCAGCAGCTTGCTAGCGGGGGCAGATACGCAGTATTTT.

The CDR3 region is CASSLHSAKTQYF. The CDR3 coding sequence is TGTGCCAGCAGCTTACACTCGGCGAAGACCCAGTACTTC. This chain links TRBV7-9 with TRBJ2-5; D unresolved. CDR3 length: 13 residues. V was pared by 2 bases and J by 6 bases, with 10 bases between. Germline CDR1 reads SEHNR; CDR2 reads FQNEAQ (reference sequence).

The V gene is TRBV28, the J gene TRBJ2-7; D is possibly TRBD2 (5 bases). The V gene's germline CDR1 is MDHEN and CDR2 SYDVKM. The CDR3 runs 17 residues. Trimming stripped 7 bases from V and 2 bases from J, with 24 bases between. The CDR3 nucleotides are TGTGCCAGCACCTCACGCCCCGTGTGGACTGCAACCTACGAGCAGTACTTC. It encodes CASTSRPVWTATYEQYF.

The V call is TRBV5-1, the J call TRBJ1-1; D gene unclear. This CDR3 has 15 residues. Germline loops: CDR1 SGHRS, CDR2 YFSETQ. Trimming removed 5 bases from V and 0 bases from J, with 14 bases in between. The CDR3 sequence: CASRLGVGMNTEAFF. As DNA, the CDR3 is TGCGCCAGCAGACTCGGGGTTGGTATGAACACTGAAGCTTTCTTT.

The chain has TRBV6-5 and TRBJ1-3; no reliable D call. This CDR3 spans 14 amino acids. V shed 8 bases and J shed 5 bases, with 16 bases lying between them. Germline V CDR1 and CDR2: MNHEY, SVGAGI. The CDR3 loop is CASGRAGGRNTIYF. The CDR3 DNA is TGTGCCAGCGGACGGGCAGGCGGACGAAACACCATATATTTT.

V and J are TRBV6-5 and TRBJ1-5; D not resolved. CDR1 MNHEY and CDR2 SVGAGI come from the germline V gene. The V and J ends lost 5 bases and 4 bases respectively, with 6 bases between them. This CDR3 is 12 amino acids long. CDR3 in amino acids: CASSTSNQPQHF. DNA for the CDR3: TGTGCCAGCAGTACCTCGAATCAGCCCCAGCATTTT.

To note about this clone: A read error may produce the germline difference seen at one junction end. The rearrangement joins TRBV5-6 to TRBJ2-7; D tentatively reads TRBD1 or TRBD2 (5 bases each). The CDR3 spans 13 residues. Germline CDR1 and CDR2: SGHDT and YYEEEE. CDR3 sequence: CAGSFGTIYEQYF. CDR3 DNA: TGTGCCGGCAGCTTTGGGACCATCTACGAGCAGTACTTC.

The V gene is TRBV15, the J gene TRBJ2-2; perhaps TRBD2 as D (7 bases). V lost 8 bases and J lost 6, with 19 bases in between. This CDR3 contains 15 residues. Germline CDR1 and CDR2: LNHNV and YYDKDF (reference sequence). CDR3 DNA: TGTGCCACCTTCCCTGGGGGGGCGGGGGCCGGGGAGCTGTTTTTT. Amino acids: CATFPGGAGAGELFF.

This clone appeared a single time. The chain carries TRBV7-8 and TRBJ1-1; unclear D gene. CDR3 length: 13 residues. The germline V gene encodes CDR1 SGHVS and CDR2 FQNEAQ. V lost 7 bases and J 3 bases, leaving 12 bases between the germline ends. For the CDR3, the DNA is TGTGCCAGCAAGAGCCCGCGGGACACTGAAGCTTTCTTT. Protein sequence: CASKSPRDTEAFF.

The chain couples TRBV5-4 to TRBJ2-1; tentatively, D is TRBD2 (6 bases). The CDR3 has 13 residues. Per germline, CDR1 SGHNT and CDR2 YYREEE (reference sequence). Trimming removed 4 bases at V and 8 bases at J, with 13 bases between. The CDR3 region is CASSAGIAHEQFF. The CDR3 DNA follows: TGTGCCAGCAGCGCGGGGATAGCACATGAGCAGTTCTTC.

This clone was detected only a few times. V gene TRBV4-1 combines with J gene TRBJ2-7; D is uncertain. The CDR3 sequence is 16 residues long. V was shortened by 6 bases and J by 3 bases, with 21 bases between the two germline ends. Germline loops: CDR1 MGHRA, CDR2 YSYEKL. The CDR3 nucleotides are TGCGCCAGCAGTTCTAACCACCCGGTCACCCTCTACGAGCAGTACTTC. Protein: CASSSNHPVTLYEQYF.

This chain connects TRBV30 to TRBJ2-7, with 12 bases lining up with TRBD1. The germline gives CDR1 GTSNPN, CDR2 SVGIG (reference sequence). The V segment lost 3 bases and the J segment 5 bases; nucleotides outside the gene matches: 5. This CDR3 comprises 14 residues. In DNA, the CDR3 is TGTGCCTGGAGGGGAGGGACAGGGGGCGACGAGCAGTACTTC. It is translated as CAWRGGTGGDEQYF.

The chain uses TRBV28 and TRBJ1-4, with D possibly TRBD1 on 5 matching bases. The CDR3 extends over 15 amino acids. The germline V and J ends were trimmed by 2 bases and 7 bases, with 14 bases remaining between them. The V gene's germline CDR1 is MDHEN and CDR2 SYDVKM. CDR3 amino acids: CASSLMEGYSEKLFF. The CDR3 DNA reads TGTGCCAGCAGTTTAATGGAGGGGTATAGTGAAAAACTGTTTTTT.

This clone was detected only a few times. CDR3 loop: CAWRQNTEAFF. For the CDR3, the DNA is TGTGCCTGGAGGCAGAACACTGAAGCTTTCTTT. The J gene is TRBJ1-1, the V gene TRBV30; D is unclear. Between the trimmed V and J ends, which lost 3 bases and 1 base, there was a span of 3 bases. This CDR3 is 11 amino acids long. CDR1 GTSNPN and CDR2 SVGIG come from the germline V gene (reference sequence). The full variable domain, rest sourced from reference TRBV30 and TRBJ1-1, is SQTIHQWPATLVQPVGSPLSLECTVEGTSNPNLYWYRQAAGRGLQLLFYSVGIGQISSEVPQNLSASRPQDRQFILSSKKLLLSDSGFYLCAWRQNTEAFFGQGTRLTVV.